This T cell receptor beta chain derives from a study of beta chain features in type 1 diabetes. The V end lost 6 bases, the J end lost 0 bases, and 1 base lay between the germline ends. Germline CDR1 reads SGHTA; CDR2 reads FQGNSA. The CDR3 is 11 residues long. Isolation of CD4+ naive, central memory, regulatory and stem cell-like memory cells was achieved by sorting via CD45RO/CCR7/CD25/CD127/CD95/CD27. Note on this clone: Its antigen is still unknown. A read error may be the cause here, since a much bigger clone is one base away. The sample holds other DNA sequences that translate to the same CDR3.

The authors reverse transcribed all of the isolated RNA, so sequencing captured expressed TCRB transcripts. The data were produced by immunoSEQ multiplex PCR, yet TCRdb's version contains in-frame clones alone and is incomplete. The table records some 110,000 clones, 16% of them present only once. General observations from the study: Whether HLA type affects TCRB rearrangement stayed undetermined in the present work. The study found fewer insertions and more deletions at VDJ junctions in type 1 diabetes patients. Whatever favoring of shorter templates PCR might show would apply equally to patients and controls. TCRB CDR3 length was moderately but significantly reduced in all four CD4+ subsets of Type 1 diabetes patients.

This sequence originates from a man aged 30 to 45 with type 1 diabetes. Input material: central memory CD4+ T cells from blood. J is TRBJ2-3 and V is TRBV7-2; no definite D call. CDR3: CASRSTDTQYF. The DNA of the CDR3 is TGTGCCAGCAGAAGCACAGATACGCAGTATTTT.